This is a list of T cell receptor beta chains from one sample in a study of shared clonotypes between healthy human individuals. Measured with immunoSEQ multiplex PCR; TCRdb has only the in-frame clones, and not every one. The profile shows over a million clones, around three quarters of them singletons. Specimen: memory CD4+ T cells from PBMCs. The receptor source for this set is a man in his late teens or twenties in good health. Some clones in this sample may be carry-over from other donors' samples. The CDR3 runs from the conserved cysteine through the conserved F or W. The D gene is left open where the match is weak. Not every row has a clone size; where given, it reads once, few, many or a size class.

j_call clone_size v_call d_call cdr3_nt cdr3_aa
TRBJ2-3 . TRBV10-3 TRBD2 TGTGCCATCAGGACAACTAGCGGGACGAGCACAGATACGCAGTATTTT CAIRTTSGTSTDTQYF
TRBJ2-1 . TRBV7-8 . TGTGCCAGCAGCCACTCAGGGGCCGTTTACAATGAGCAGTTCTTC CASSHSGAVYNEQFF
TRBJ2-1 . TRBV10-3 TRBD1 TGTGCCATCGGACAGGGGTCAGGTGAGCAGTTCTTC CAIGQGSGEQFF
TRBJ2-4 . TRBV11-1 . TGTGCCAGCAGCTATCGACTAGCCAAAAACATTCAGTACTTC CASSYRLAKNIQYF
TRBJ1-2 . TRBV19 . TGTGCCAGTAGTACGCAGGCGGCAAGCTATGGCTACACCTTC CASSTQAASYGYTF
TRBJ1-3 . TRBV10-3 . TGTGCCATCAGTGCTCAGGAAATTTCTTCTGGAAACACCATATATTTT CAISAQEISSGNTIYF
TRBJ1-6 . TRBV10-3 . TGTGCCATCAGGCCGACCCCGTTGGATTCACCCCTCCACTTT CAIRPTPLDSPLHF
TRBJ2-3 . TRBV7-3 TRBD2 TGTGCCAGCAGCGACCGACTAGCGGGCACAGATACGCAGTATTTT CASSDRLAGTDTQYF
TRBJ2-3 once TRBV14 . TGTGCCAGCAGCCCCACCCGCGGCACAGATACGCAGTATTTT CASSPTRGTDTQYF
TRBJ1-3 . TRBV6-5 . TGTGCCAGCACCCCGAGTACATCTGGAAACACCATATATTTT CASTPSTSGNTIYF
TRBJ2-7 . TRBV5-4 TRBD2 TGTGCCAGCAGCTTGAGCGGGGGCGGGAGATACGAGCAGTACTTC CASSLSGGGRYEQYF
TRBJ1-2 . TRBV28 TRBD1 TGTGCCAGCAGCAACAGGGGGCGGACGGGAGGCTACACCTTC CASSNRGRTGGYTF
TRBJ2-2 . TRBV30 . TGTGCCTGGAGTGTACAAGGAGGGGAGCTGTTTTTT CAWSVQGGELFF
TRBJ2-5 . TRBV9 . TGTGCCAGCAGCGTAGCTGAGGGGAGGGGGCAAGAGACCCAGTACTTC CASSVAEGRGQETQYF
TRBJ1-2 . TRBV2 TRBD1 TGTGCCAGCAAGACAGGGGCTGGGTATGGCTACACCTTC CASKTGAGYGYTF
TRBJ2-7 . TRBV28 TRBD2 TGTGCCAGCAGTTTATCCTCTAGCGGGAGGTCCCACGAGCAGTACTTC CASSLSSSGRSHEQYF
TRBJ2-1 few TRBV30 TRBD2 TGTGCCTGGAGCTCGGGAACTAGCGGGCCCGTGGATGAGCAGTTCTTC CAWSSGTSGPVDEQFF
TRBJ1-2 . TRBV7-2 . TGTGCCAGCAGCTTAATGGCCTATGGCTACACCTTC CASSLMAYGYTF
TRBJ1-2 . TRBV5-6 TRBD1 TGTGCCAGCACAGGGACAGGGAAGGGAGTGAGTAACTATGGCTACACCTTC CASTGTGKGVSNYGYTF
TRBJ2-1 . TRBV4-2 TRBD2 TGTGCCAGCAGCCTAAGGCTAAGCGGGAGGGCCCTGTTAATCTCCTACAATGAGCAGTTCTTC CASSLRLSGRALLISYNEQFF
TRBJ2-5 few TRBV11-1 . TGTGCCAGCAGCCAAGGGGGTAGGGAGGGGCTCCAAGAGACCCAGTACTTC CASSQGGREGLQETQYF
TRBJ2-1 . TRBV5-1 . TGCGCCAGCAGCTTAGACACTGCATCCTACAATGAGCAGTTCTTC CASSLDTASYNEQFF
TRBJ1-5 . TRBV18 . TGTGCCAGCTCACCCGAGGTGGCTTATCAGCCCCAGCATTTT CASSPEVAYQPQHF
TRBJ2-5 . TRBV11-3 . TGTGCCAGCAGCTTAGTGGGCGGGACCGAGACCCAGTACTTC CASSLVGGTETQYF
TRBJ1-1 . TRBV5-1 . TGCGCCAGCAGCTTGGACCCTGGGACGCCCGAAGCTTTCTTT CASSLDPGTPEAFF
TRBJ2-3 . TRBV11-2 . TGTGCCAGCATCTCCCTGACATTTAGCACAGATACGCAGTATTTT CASISLTFSTDTQYF
TRBJ2-3 . TRBV4-1 TRBD1 TGCGCCAGCAGCCAATTAGGGACAGGGGGCATCGATACGCAGTATTTT CASSQLGTGGIDTQYF
TRBJ2-7 . TRBV7-2 . TGTGCCAGCAGCTTAGTTTCACAGCCCCCCTCCTACGAGCAGTACTTC CASSLVSQPPSYEQYF
TRBJ1-6 . TRBV7-9 . TGTGCCAGCAGCTCCGGAGGCCAGACGACGAATTCACCCCTCCACTTT CASSSGGQTTNSPLHF
TRBJ2-7 . TRBV30 TRBD1 TGTGCCTCGGCGCTGGACAGGGGCTACGAGCAGTACTTC CASALDRGYEQYF
TRBJ2-6 . TRBV28 TRBD1 TGTGCCAGCAGTTCCCTTTGGGGGACAGGGTCTGGGGCCAACGTCCTGACTTTC CASSSLWGTGSGANVLTF
TRBJ2-5 . TRBV2 . TGTGCCAGCAGTGATTCCCTCGGAGCGGTCAATGCCATGACCCAGTACTTC CASSDSLGAVNAMTQYF
TRBJ2-4 . TRBV7-2 TRBD2 TGTGCCAGCAGCCGCCCGACTAGCGGGGGCATTCTAGCCAAAAACATTCAGTACTTC CASSRPTSGGILAKNIQYF
TRBJ2-2 . TRBV2 TRBD1 TGTGCCAGCACTCGGACAGGGAACACCGGGGAGCTGTTTTTT CASTRTGNTGELFF
TRBJ1-2 . TRBV7-9 . TGTGCCAGCAGCTTATCACCCGGGCGACGTAACTATGGCTACACCTTC CASSLSPGRRNYGYTF
TRBJ2-3 . TRBV6-1 . TGTGCCAGCAGTTCAGGGTTCCGAGATACGCAGTATTTT CASSSGFRDTQYF
TRBJ2-3 few TRBV4-1 . TGCGCCAGCAGCCAACTCGCGGGACCCTTGACAGATACGCAGTATTTT CASSQLAGPLTDTQYF
TRBJ1-1 . TRBV5-6 . TGTGCCAGTGCGCAGGGGATGGGGATGAACACTGAAGCTTTCTTT CASAQGMGMNTEAFF
TRBJ1-5 . TRBV19 TRBD1 TGTGCCAGTACCCCAGGACAGGGTAGAAGCAATCAGCCCCAGCATTTT CASTPGQGRSNQPQHF
TRBJ1-4 once TRBV11-3 . TGTGCCAGCAGCTTAGCCCCGATCGACAGGTCAACTAATGAAAAACTGTTTTTT CASSLAPIDRSTNEKLFF
TRBJ2-2 . TRBV9 . TGTGCCAGCAGCGCAGACTCGACACTCACCGGGGAGCTGTTTTTT CASSADSTLTGELFF
TRBJ1-5 . TRBV6-1 TRBD1 TGTGCCAGCAGTGAACGGACAGGGTCTTTCAATCAGCCCCAGCATTTT CASSERTGSFNQPQHF
TRBJ2-1 . TRBV2 . TGTGCCAGCAGCCGACGTCCGGGGGCCGTGAGCAATGAGCAGTTCTTC CASSRRPGAVSNEQFF
TRBJ2-1 . TRBV5-1 . TGCGCCAGCAGCTTAAACACCGCCGGACACGGTGAGCAGTTCTTC CASSLNTAGHGEQFF
TRBJ2-5 . TRBV11-2 . TGTGCCAGCAGCTTCCTGGGCGGCAGAGCGGAGACCCAGTACTTC CASSFLGGRAETQYF
TRBJ2-3 . TRBV6-1 TRBD2 TGTGCCAGCAGTGACAGCGGGAGGGGGACAGATACGCAGTATTTT CASSDSGRGTDTQYF
TRBJ2-7 . TRBV4-3 TRBD2 TGCGCCAGCAGCCTGTCGATAGCGGGAGGGCTCTACGAGCAGTACTTC CASSLSIAGGLYEQYF
TRBJ2-5 few TRBV5-1 . TGCGCCAGCAGCTTGGTGGAGACTGAGACCCAGTACTTC CASSLVETETQYF
TRBJ2-2 . TRBV15 . TGTGCCACCAGCAGAGATAGCCAGCTCTCCGGGGAGCTGTTTTTT CATSRDSQLSGELFF
TRBJ2-7 . TRBV4-2 TRBD2 TGTGCCAGCAGCCCTATGGGAGGTCTAGCGGCTTCCTACGAGCAGTACTTC CASSPMGGLAASYEQYF
TRBJ1-2 . TRBV18 . TGTGCCAGCTCAGGGAATATAGAGAATGGCTACACCTTC CASSGNIENGYTF
TRBJ2-1 . TRBV5-1 . TGCGCCAGCAGCTTGGATTCTCCCGCATACAATGAGCAGTTCTTC CASSLDSPAYNEQFF
TRBJ1-2 . TRBV6-5 . TGTGCCAGCAGTTCAGTCGGGACCCTAGACGCGAATGGCTACACCTTC CASSSVGTLDANGYTF
TRBJ2-5 . TRBV19 . TGTGCCAGCGGCGTCGGACAAGAGACCCAGTACTTC CASGVGQETQYF
TRBJ1-5 . TRBV2 TRBD1 TGTGCCAGCCGGGACAGGCCCCTCTCGGGGCCCCAGCATTTT CASRDRPLSGPQHF
TRBJ2-7 . TRBV7-3 . TGTGCCAGCAGCTTGCGGCCAGGGCCCTACGAGCAGTACTTC CASSLRPGPYEQYF